This section outlines one T cell receptor beta chain sequence together with its context. Antigen: not known. This sample is part of a study of cytomegalovirus exposure and HLA in healthy donors. The primer mix had 60 Vbeta and 13 Jbeta primers. Assay used: immunoSEQ multiplex PCR; TCRdb lists only in-frame clones, some missing. Of some 120,000 clones in the sample, roughly four fifths are singletons; the top ten hold over 5%. Though probably carrying unrecorded immune exposures, donors were nominally healthy at sampling. Notes on the study in general: Follow-up analysis found HLA locus-dependent TCR association rates, highest for DRB1 and lowest for HLA-C. For most TCR sequences rarity was the rule, although some public TCRs occurred in many donors. Cytomegalovirus association was listed for under 200 TCR beta chains.

The CDR3 is made up of 14 amino acids. CDR1 and CDR2 (germline): MGHRA, YSYEKL. V lost 3 bases and J lost 1, with 8 bases in between. This sequence originates from a woman aged 40 to 49 in good health and CMV-seronegative. Specimen: PBMCs. The chain couples TRBV4-1 to TRBJ2-3; D remains ambiguous. The CDR3 DNA reads TGCGCCAGCAGCCATCGGTACCGCACAGATACGCAGTATTTT. This gives the protein CASSHRYRTDTQYF.